Here is one T cell receptor beta chain with its context. Its antigen remains unknown. Template material for amplifying TCR beta CDR3 regions consisted of RNA transcripts. RT-PCR in the first round (using the HTBI primer set) targeted the TCR CDR3. TCRdb reprocessed the multiplex PCR reads with MiXCR, giving one entry per CDR3 protein. The sample has around 660,000 distinct CDR3 sequences; over 40% are singletons. Patients were excluded for uncontrolled infection, other autoimmune disease, pregnancy or lactation. The diagnoses drew upon clinical symptoms, serum thyroxine and TRAb, thyroid ultrasound and orbital computed tomography. This entry is derived from a study of T cells in Graves' hyperthyroidism and ophthalmopathy. Overall study findings and caveats: Ophthalmopathy got predicted by the model a median 6.5 months before its onset. Researchers found most expanded thyroid clonotypes above 0.001 in blood as well.

The length of the CDR3 is 15 residues. The ends lost 5 bases at V and 5 bases at J; junction bases unmatched: 7. From germline, CDR1 is SNHLY and CDR2 FYNNEI. Sequencing was carried out using peripheral blood or thyroid tissue (not recorded which). This TCR derives from an adult man with Graves' disease, either hyperthyroidism or ophthalmopathy (not recorded which). The V call is TRBV2, the J call TRBJ1-5; 9 nucleotides agree with TRBD1. The CDR3 loop is CASSSAGQGYQPQHF. CDR3 DNA sequence: TGTGCCAGCAGTTCCGCGGGACAGGGCTATCAGCCCCAGCATTTT.